This TCR beta chain originates from a study of T cell changes during pregnancy in multiple sclerosis. Generated by immunoSEQ multiplex PCR, the TCRdb table keeps only in-frame clones and is missing some. The sample has about 40,000 clones; around nine tenths are singletons. Looked up from germline, CDR1 is SGHRS and CDR2 is YFSETQ. Trimming pared 7 bases from V and 7 bases from J, leaving 21 bases between. The CDR3 runs 15 residues. The source material was peripheral blood, sampled before pregnancy. This rearrangement joins TRBV5-1 to TRBJ2-1; perhaps TRBD2 as D (6 bases). The clonotype comes from a female donor with multiple sclerosis, enrolled in a pregnancy study. The CDR3 DNA sequence: TGCGCCAGCGAGGGATCGGGAGTGTCGTGGAATGAGCAGTTCTTC. Translated: CASEGSGVSWNEQFF.